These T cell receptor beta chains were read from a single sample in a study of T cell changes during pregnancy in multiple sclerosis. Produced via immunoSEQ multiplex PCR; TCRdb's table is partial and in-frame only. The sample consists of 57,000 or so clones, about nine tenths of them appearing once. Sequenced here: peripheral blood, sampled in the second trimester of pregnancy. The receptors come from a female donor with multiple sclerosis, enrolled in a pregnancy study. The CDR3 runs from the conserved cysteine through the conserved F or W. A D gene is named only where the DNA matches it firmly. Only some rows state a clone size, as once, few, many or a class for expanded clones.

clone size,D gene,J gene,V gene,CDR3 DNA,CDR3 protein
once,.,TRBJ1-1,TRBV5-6,TGTGCCAGCATTGGGCCGGGGGGCATAGCTTTCTTT,CASIGPGGIAFF
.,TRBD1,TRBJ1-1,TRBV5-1,TGCGCCAGCAGCTTTGCAGGGGGCAGGACTGAAGCTTTCTTT,CASSFAGGRTEAFF
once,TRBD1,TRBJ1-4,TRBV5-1,TGCGCCAGCAGCTTGGGGGCTACAGGGGGGGAAAAACTGTTTTTT,CASSLGATGGEKLFF
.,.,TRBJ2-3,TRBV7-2,TGTGCCAGCAGCCACCGGGGAGATACGCAGTATTTT,CASSHRGDTQYF
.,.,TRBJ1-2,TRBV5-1,TGCGCCAGCAGCTTGCCCCGACAGGATGAGGATGGCTACACCTTC,CASSLPRQDEDGYTF
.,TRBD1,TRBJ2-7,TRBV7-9,TGTGCCAGCAGCTTAGCCAGGGGGCGCGACGAGCAGTACTTC,CASSLARGRDEQYF
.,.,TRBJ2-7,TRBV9,TGTGCCAGCAGCCTCCGGGGGTCTCCATACGAGCAGTACTTC,CASSLRGSPYEQYF
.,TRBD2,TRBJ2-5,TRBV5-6,TGTGCCAGCAGCTCCATACTAGGACTAGCGGGGACAACCCAAGAGACCCAGTACTTC,CASSSILGLAGTTQETQYF
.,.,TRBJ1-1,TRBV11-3,TGTGCCAGCAGTCGCGGGGGTCTGGACACTGAAGCTTTCTTT,CASSRGGLDTEAFF
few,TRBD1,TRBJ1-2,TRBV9,TGTGCCAGCAGCGTATATGAGGGGGCAGTTGGCTACACCTTC,CASSVYEGAVGYTF
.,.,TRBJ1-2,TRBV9,TGTGCCAGCAGCGTGGGCAGCTCTAACTATGGCTACACCTTC,CASSVGSSNYGYTF
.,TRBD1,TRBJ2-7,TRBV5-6,TGTGCCAGCAGCTTGGGGGACAGGGTCTACGAGCAGTACTTC,CASSLGDRVYEQYF
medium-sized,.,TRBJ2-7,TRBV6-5,TGTGCCAGCAGTTACGAGGCTGGCAGCTCCTACGAGCAGTACTTC,CASSYEAGSSYEQYF
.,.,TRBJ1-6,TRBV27,TGTGCCAGCAGTCCCGGGTCCCATTCACCCCTCCACTTT,CASSPGSHSPLHF
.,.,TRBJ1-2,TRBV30,TGTGCCTCTGGCGGGGGGGACTATGGCTACACCTTC,CASGGGDYGYTF
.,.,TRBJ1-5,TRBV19,TGTGCCAGTACCACCTATAGCAATCAGCCCCAGCATTTT,CASTTYSNQPQHF
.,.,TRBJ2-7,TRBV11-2,TGTGCCAGCAGCCGCCCCGGAACGGGGGGCGACGAGCAGTACTTC,CASSRPGTGGDEQYF
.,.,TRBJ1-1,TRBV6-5,TGTGCCAGCAGTCAACAGGGGAACACTGAAGCTTTCTTT,CASSQQGNTEAFF
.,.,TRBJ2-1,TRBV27,TGTGCCACCTCATTGGGGGGGCCCGAGGATGAGCAGTTCTTC,CATSLGGPEDEQFF
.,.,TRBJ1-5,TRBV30,TGTGCCGGGGCTTTCGGGGGGCGCAATCAGCCCCAGCATTTT,CAGAFGGRNQPQHF
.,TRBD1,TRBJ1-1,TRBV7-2,TGTGCCAGCAGCCAACAGGGGGCAGGTAGGAACACTGAAGCTTTCTTT,CASSQQGAGRNTEAFF
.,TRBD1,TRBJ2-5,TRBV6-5,TGTGCCAGCAGAAAGGGGACAGCCGAGTACTTC,CASRKGTAEYF
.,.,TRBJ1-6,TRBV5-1,TGCGCCAGCAGCTTGGGGACTCCGAATTCACCCCTCCACTTT,CASSLGTPNSPLHF
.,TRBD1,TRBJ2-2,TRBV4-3,TGCGCCAGCAGCCACGGACAGGGGACGGGGGAGCTGTTTTTT,CASSHGQGTGELFF
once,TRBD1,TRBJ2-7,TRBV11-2,TGTGCCAGCAGCTTGAGGACAGGTTGGGGGGAGCAGTACTTC,CASSLRTGWGEQYF
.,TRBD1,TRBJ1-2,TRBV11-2,TGTGCCAGCAGCTTAGGACGGACAGGGATTAACTATGGCTACACCTTC,CASSLGRTGINYGYTF
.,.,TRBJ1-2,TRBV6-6,TGTGCCAGCAGTCCGGCGGTCTATGGCTACACCTTC,CASSPAVYGYTF
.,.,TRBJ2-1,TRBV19,TGTGCCAGAACCCATGCTATAGGCGGGACCTCCTACAATGAGCAGTTCTTC,CARTHAIGGTSYNEQFF
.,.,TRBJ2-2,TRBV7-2,TGTGCCAGCAGCTCAGATCGTGGAGCCGGGGAGCTGTTTTTT,CASSSDRGAGELFF
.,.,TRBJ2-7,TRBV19,TGTGCCAGTAGTATTAATTTAGAGGACAACCCCTACGAGCAGTACTTC,CASSINLEDNPYEQYF
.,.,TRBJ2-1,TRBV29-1,TGCAGCGTTGCCGCCGAGGGAGGGGGTTCCTCCTACAATGAGCAGTTCTTC,CSVAAEGGGSSYNEQFF
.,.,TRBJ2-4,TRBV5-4,TGTGCCAGCAGCTTGGCAGAGGGCGGCATTCAGTACTTC,CASSLAEGGIQYF
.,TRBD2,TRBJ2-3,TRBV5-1,TGCGCCAGCAGCTTAACACTAGCGGGGGGGCCAAATACGCAGTATTTT,CASSLTLAGGPNTQYF
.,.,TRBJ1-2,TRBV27,TGTGCCAGCCGATCGGGGGGTTTTTTCCATGGCTACACCTTC,CASRSGGFFHGYTF
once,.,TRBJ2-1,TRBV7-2,TGTGCCAGCAGCTTAGTATGGGGGGAATCTTACAATGAGCAGTTCTTC,CASSLVWGESYNEQFF
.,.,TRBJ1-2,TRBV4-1,TGCGCCAGCAGCCCCCGTGTGGGGAGGAACTATGGCTACACCTTC,CASSPRVGRNYGYTF
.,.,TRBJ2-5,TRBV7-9,TGTGCCATCCATTCACCCGGTCAAGAGACCCAGTACTTC,CAIHSPGQETQYF
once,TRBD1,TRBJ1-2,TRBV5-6,TGTGCCAGCAGCTGGGGGACAGGGCGCTATGGCTACACCTTC,CASSWGTGRYGYTF
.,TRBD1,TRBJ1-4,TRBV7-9,TGTGCCAGCAGCTTGCACAGGGGGGGAGTTGAAAAACTGTTTTTT,CASSLHRGGVEKLFF
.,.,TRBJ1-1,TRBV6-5,TGTGCCAGCAGTTACGGGGGGGTGTGGACTGAAGCTTTCTTT,CASSYGGVWTEAFF
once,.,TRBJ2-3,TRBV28,TGTGCCAGCAGGGAGGGTACTAGCACAGATACGCAGTATTTT,CASREGTSTDTQYF
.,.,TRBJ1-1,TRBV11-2,TGTGCCAGCAGCCGAACGGGGGGGGACACTGAAGCTTTCTTT,CASSRTGGDTEAFF
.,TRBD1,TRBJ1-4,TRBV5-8,TGTGCCAGCAGCGACCGGGACAGGGGCGGAGAAAAACTGTTTTTT,CASSDRDRGGEKLFF
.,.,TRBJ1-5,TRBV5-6,TGTGCCAGCAGCAGGACAGCCAGCAATCAGCCCCAGCATTTT,CASSRTASNQPQHF
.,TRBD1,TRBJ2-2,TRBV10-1,TGCGCCAGCAGCATCGGCTACAGGGGGTCCGGGGAGCTGTTTTTT,CASSIGYRGSGELFF
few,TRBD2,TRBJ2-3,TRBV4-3,TGCGCCAGCAGCCGAGGACTAGCGGGGGCCGACGGGGTCACAGATACGCAGTATTTT,CASSRGLAGADGVTDTQYF
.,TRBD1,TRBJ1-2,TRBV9,TGTGCCAGCAGCCCGGGTGGGGGACAGGCCGCCGGCTACACCTTC,CASSPGGGQAAGYTF
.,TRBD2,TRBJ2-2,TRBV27,TGTGCCAGCACCATACGGGGGGGAGACACCGGGGAGCTGTTTTTT,CASTIRGGDTGELFF
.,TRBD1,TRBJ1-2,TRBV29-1,TGCAGCGTTCACCCCGCGGGACAGACCCTAGGCTATGGCTACACCTTC,CSVHPAGQTLGYGYTF
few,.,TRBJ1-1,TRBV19,TGTGCCAGTAGTATGCTACTAGCCTCCAACACGAACACTGAAGCTTTCTTT,CASSMLLASNTNTEAFF
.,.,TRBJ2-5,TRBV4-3,TGCGCCAGCAGCCATGGATTTTTTGACAGGCAAGAGACCCAGTACTTC,CASSHGFFDRQETQYF
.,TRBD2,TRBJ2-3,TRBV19,TGTGCCACCTCCCGGGAGAGCGGGGTCACAGATACGCAGTATTTT,CATSRESGVTDTQYF
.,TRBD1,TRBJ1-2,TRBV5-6,TGTGCCAGCAGCTTGGGTCAGGGGGACTATGGCTACACCTTC,CASSLGQGDYGYTF
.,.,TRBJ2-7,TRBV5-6,TGTGCCAGCAGCCAGTCACCCCTTTACGAGCAGTACTTC,CASSQSPLYEQYF
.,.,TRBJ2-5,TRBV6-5,TGTGCCAGCAGTTACTTACAGGGTTTAGAGACCCAGTACTTC,CASSYLQGLETQYF